Included here is one T cell receptor beta chain sequence, with context. Its specificity is not known. 13 Jbeta primers and 60 Vbeta primers were used for the PCR. Only in-frame clones appear in the TCRdb table, and some are missing; sequencing was by immunoSEQ multiplex PCR. The sample consists of over 130,000 clones, 76% of them appearing once. This record belongs to a study of cytomegalovirus exposure and HLA in healthy donors. This CDR3 comprises 17 residues. Germline values: CDR1 LGHNA, CDR2 YNFKEQ. The V gene end was trimmed by 4 bases and the J gene end by 5 bases; junction bases not matched to a gene: 15. Notes on the study in general: Fewer N-insertions (relative to the approximately 700-donor mean) were reportedly seen in an Asian-associated ancestry cluster in a later analysis.

This rearrangement joins TRBV4-2 to TRBJ2-3, with 7 bases identical to TRBD2. The source of this sequence is a man aged 40-49 years in good health and CMV-seronegative. Sequencing used PBMCs. CDR3 loop: CASSRSGEVLPVDTQYF. The CDR3 bases are TGTGCCAGCAGCCGGAGCGGGGAGGTACTTCCGGTAGATACGCAGTATTTT.